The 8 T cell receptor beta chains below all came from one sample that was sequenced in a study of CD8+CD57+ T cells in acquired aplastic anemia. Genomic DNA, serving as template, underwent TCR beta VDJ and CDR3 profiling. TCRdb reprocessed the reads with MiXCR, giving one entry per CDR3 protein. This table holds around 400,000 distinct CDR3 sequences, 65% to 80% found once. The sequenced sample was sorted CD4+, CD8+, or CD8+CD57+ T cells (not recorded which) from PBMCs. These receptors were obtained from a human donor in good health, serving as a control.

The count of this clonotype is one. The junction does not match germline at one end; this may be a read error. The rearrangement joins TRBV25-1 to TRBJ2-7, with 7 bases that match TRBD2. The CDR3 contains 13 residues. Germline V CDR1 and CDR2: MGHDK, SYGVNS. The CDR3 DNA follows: TGTGCCAGCAGTGAATGGGGAGGGGACGAGCAGTATTTC. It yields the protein CASSEWGGDEQYF.

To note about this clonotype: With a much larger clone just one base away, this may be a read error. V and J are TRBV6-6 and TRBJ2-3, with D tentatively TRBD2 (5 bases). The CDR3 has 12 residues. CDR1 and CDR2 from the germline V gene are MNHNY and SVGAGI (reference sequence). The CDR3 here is CASSYGRFPGNF. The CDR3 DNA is TGTGCCAGCAGTTACGGGCGATTTCCGGGGAATTTT.

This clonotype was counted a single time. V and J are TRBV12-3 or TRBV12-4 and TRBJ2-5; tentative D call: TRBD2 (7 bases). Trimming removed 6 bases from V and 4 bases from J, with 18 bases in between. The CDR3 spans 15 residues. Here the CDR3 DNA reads TGTGCCAGCAGAGGAGAGGGGGGGGGGACAGAGACCCAGTACTTC. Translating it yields CASRGEGGGTETQYF.

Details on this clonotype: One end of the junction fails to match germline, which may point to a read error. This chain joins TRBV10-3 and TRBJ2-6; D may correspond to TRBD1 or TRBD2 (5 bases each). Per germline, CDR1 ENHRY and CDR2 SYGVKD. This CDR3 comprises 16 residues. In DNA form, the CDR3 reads TGTGCCATAAGTTCGGGATCAACCCCCGGGGCCCACGTCCTGACTTTC. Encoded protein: CAISSGSTPGAHVLTF.

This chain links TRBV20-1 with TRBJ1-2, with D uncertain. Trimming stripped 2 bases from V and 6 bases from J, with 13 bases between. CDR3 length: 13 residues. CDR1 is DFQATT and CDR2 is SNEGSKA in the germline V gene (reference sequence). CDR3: CSARPTVMDGYTF. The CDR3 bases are TGCAGTGCTAGACCCACAGTTATGGATGGCTACACCTTC.

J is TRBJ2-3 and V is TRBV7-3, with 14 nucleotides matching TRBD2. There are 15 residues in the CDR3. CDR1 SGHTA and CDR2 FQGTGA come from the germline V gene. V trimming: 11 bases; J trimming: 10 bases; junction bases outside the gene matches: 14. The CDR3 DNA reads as TGTGCCTTTACACCGACTAGCGGGAGGGCCATGGCGCAGTATTTT. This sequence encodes CAFTPTSGRAMAQYF.

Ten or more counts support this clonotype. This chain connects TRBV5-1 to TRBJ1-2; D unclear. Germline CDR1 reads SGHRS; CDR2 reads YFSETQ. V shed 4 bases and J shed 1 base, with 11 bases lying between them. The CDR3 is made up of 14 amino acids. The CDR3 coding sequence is TGCGCCAGCAGCCCGTCCGGGGATAACTATGGCTACACCTTC. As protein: CASSPSGDNYGYTF.

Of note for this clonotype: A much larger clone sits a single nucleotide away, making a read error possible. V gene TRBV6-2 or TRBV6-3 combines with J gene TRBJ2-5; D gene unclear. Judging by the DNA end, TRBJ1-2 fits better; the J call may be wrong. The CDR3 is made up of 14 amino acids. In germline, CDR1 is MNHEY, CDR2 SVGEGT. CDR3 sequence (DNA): TGTGCCAGCAGTTATTCACGGTCAGATGAGGGCTACACCTTC. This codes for CASSYSRSDEGYTF.